This is a list of T cell receptor beta chains from one sample in a study of blood T cell dynamics during melanoma immunotherapy. Profiling relied on immunoSEQ multiplex PCR, and the TCRdb table lists in-frame clones only, not all of them. The table has tens of thousands of clones, roughly 85% seen once; the top ten hold 4.6%. The sample consisted of blood, taken from a patient treated with checkpoint blockade. The receptors shown here come from a human donor with melanoma. Each CDR3 is given with its conserved first and last residue. A D gene is named only where the DNA matches it firmly. The size of a clone is reported for some rows only, either as once, few or many, or as a class for expanded clones.

j_call d_call clone_size v_call cdr3_aa cdr3_nt
TRBJ2-7 TRBD2 . TRBV7-3 CASSLGGSGNEQYF TGTGCCAGCAGCTTAGGCGGGAGCGGGAACGAGCAGTACTTC
TRBJ2-3 . . TRBV28 CASSVRGLTDTQYF TGTGCCAGCAGTGTCCGGGGGCTTACAGATACGCAGTATTTT
TRBJ2-7 TRBD1 few TRBV19 CASSINPTGLYEQYF TGTGCCAGTAGTATAAATCCGACAGGGCTCTACGAGCAGTACTTC
TRBJ1-2 TRBD1 . TRBV6-5 CASSYSGRGQNGYTF TGTGCCAGCAGTTACTCCGGCAGGGGGCAGAATGGCTACACCTTC
TRBJ2-1 . . TRBV4-2 CASSQELAGGAYNEQFF TGTGCCAGCAGCCAAGAACTAGCAGGGGGGGCCTACAATGAGCAGTTCTTC
TRBJ2-7 TRBD2 . TRBV5-4 CASSRDPAGVNEQYF TGTGCCAGCAGCCGAGACCCAGCGGGAGTGAACGAGCAGTACTTC
TRBJ1-1 . few TRBV19 CASTHLGTLNAMNTEAFF TGTGCCAGTACTCACCTCGGGACGCTGAACGCCATGAACACTGAAGCTTTCTTT
TRBJ2-1 TRBD1 . TRBV7-6 CASSKAGQTGDEQFF TGTGCCTCCTCTAAGGCGGGCCAGACAGGGGATGAGCAGTTCTTC
TRBJ2-4 . . TRBV5-8 CASSMWGTKNIQYF TGTGCCAGCAGTATGTGGGGGACCAAAAACATTCAGTACTTC
TRBJ1-5 . few TRBV19 CASSIRGDRQPQHF TGTGCCAGTAGTATACGAGGGGATCGACAGCCCCAGCATTTT
TRBJ2-3 TRBD2 once TRBV5-1 CASSAGRADPLSQYF TGCGCCAGCAGCGCCGGGAGGGCCGACCCCTTATCGCAGTATTTT
TRBJ1-2 TRBD1 . TRBV6-1 CASSATGGGYGYTF TGTGCCAGCAGTGCGACAGGGGGCGGCTATGGCTACACCTTC
TRBJ1-5 . . TRBV19 CASSMQGSNQPQHF TGTGCCAGTAGTATGCAGGGTAGCAATCAGCCCCAGCATTTT
TRBJ2-7 TRBD1 . TRBV7-2 CASSPPDRGRGEQYF TGTGCCAGCAGCCCCCCGGACAGGGGTCGTGGCGAGCAGTACTTC
TRBJ1-6 . . TRBV5-6 CASSRGEFNSPLHF TGTGCCAGCAGCAGGGGGGAGTTTAATTCACCCCTCCACTTT
TRBJ2-7 . once TRBV19 CASSAQGSPTYEQYF TGTGCCAGTAGTGCACAGGGTAGTCCAACCTACGAGCAGTACTTC
TRBJ1-1 TRBD1 . TRBV6-5 CASSYRTHTGVTEAFF TGTGCCAGCAGTTACCGAACTCATACAGGGGTTACTGAAGCTTTCTTT
TRBJ1-5 . . TRBV28 CASSFDHFSNQPQHF TGTGCCAGCAGTTTCGACCATTTTAGCAATCAGCCCCAGCATTTT
TRBJ1-4 . . TRBV15 CATSRASRAGREKRKLFF TGTGCCACCAGCAGAGCGTCCCGGGCCGGAAGGGAGAAGAGGAAACTGTTTTTT
TRBJ1-2 . . TRBV9 CASTVLDTYGYTF TGTGCCAGCACCGTGCTGGACACATATGGCTACACCTTC
TRBJ2-1 . . TRBV5-5 CASSFQTSNEQFF TGTGCCAGCAGCTTTCAGACTAGCAATGAGCAGTTCTTC
TRBJ2-6 TRBD1 . TRBV5-1 CASSSRTGSGANVLTF TGCGCCAGCAGCAGTCGGACAGGGTCTGGGGCCAACGTCCTGACTTTC
TRBJ2-5 . . TRBV2 CASSDGGRGEGETQYF TGTGCCAGCAGTGACGGGGGGCGCGGTGAGGGAGAGACCCAGTACTTC
TRBJ1-4 . . TRBV5-1 CASSLYLGEKLFF TGCGCCAGCAGCTTGTACCTTGGTGAAAAACTGTTTTTT
TRBJ2-3 TRBD2 . TRBV4-2 CASSQVGLAGGPPAGGF TGTGCCAGCAGCCAAGTGGGACTAGCGGGAGGGCCTCCGGCGGGGGGGTTT
TRBJ2-7 . once TRBV27 CASSLSPEGRGEQYF TGTGCCAGCAGTTTATCGCCGGAGGGCCGGGGGGAGCAGTACTTC
TRBJ2-7 . . TRBV6-1 CAIIKKGDRGEQYF TGTGCCATAATCAAAAAGGGGGATCGGGGCGAGCAGTACTTC
TRBJ2-3 TRBD2 . TRBV4-2 CASSPEAGGFRTDTQYF TGTGCCAGCAGCCCCGAGGCGGGAGGCTTCCGCACAGATACGCAGTATTTT
TRBJ2-7 . . TRBV28 CASSFRVRGVGEQYF TGTGCCAGCAGTTTTCGAGTCCGAGGGGTTGGCGAGCAGTACTTC
TRBJ2-5 TRBD1 . TRBV19 CASSMTPGTGETQYF TGTGCCAGTAGTATGACGCCAGGGACAGGGGAGACCCAGTACTTC
TRBJ2-1 . . TRBV15 CATSGEEGEQFF TGTGCCACCAGCGGAGAAGAAGGTGAGCAGTTCTTC
TRBJ1-1 . . TRBV27 CASSFEPRTEAFF TGTGCCAGCAGTTTTGAGCCCCGGACTGAAGCTTTCTTT
TRBJ2-1 . . TRBV5-1 CASSLSTVRNEQFF TGCGCCAGCAGCTTGTCGACCGTTAGGAATGAGCAGTTCTTC
TRBJ2-2 . . TRBV23-1 CASSQDFTGELFF TGCGCCAGCAGTCAGGATTTCACCGGGGAGCTGTTTTTT
TRBJ1-5 TRBD1 . TRBV7-6 CASSSGTGGSQPQHF TGTGCCAGCAGCTCCGGGACAGGGGGGAGCCAGCCCCAGCATTTT
TRBJ2-5 . . TRBV7-2 CASRPRDAETQYF TGTGCCAGCAGGCCCCGCGACGCGGAGACCCAGTACTTC